This TCR beta chain was found in a study of human T cells and chemical hapten exposure. Across the study: Sensitization employed 2% DPC on roughly 2 cm by roughly 2 cm of upper inner arm skin. Women made up most patients, who had alopecia areata, totalis or universalis. Study outcomes and limitations: Patch test score showed a positive correlation with PT1 expanded TCR counts.

Time point given: patch test 3, about 24 weeks after DPC sensitization. The treatment is: therapeutic diphenylcyclopropenone sensitization with weekly scalp DPC. As to this clonotype: No antigen is known for it.

Within the library, unique molecular identifiers were attached to each individual cDNA molecule. TCRdb reanalysed the RACE reads using MiXCR and keeps one entry per CDR3 protein. Of 70,000 or so distinct CDR3 sequences in the sample, 11% were seen once. Sequenced material: whole blood, taken in connection with sensitization to the hapten diphenylcyclopropenone (DPC). The sequence was collected from a woman between 45 and 65 years old with alopecia areata. Some clones in this sample may be carry-over from other donors' samples.

CDR3: CAGQTSRDRHQPQHF. DNA of the CDR3: TGTGCCGGACAAACGAGTCGGGACCGACATCAGCCCCAGCATTTT. The chain combines TRBV28 with TRBJ1-5; D is perhaps TRBD1 (5 bases). Germline CDR1 reads MDHEN; CDR2 reads SYDVKM. There are 15 residues in the CDR3. The ends were cut back, 11 bases at V and 5 bases at J, with 22 bases in the middle. Looking up the rest from reference TRBV28 and TRBJ1-5 gives the full variable domain: DVKVTQSSRYLVKRTGEKVFLECVQDMDHENMFWYRQDPGLGLRLIYFSYDVKMKEKGDIPEGYSVSREKKERFSLILESASTNQTSMYLCAGQTSRDRHQPQHFGDGTRLSIL.